The rows below give T cell receptor beta chains drawn from one sample of a study of T and B cells in COVID-19 patients. TCRdb re-called the multiplex PCR reads with MiXCR, one entry per CDR3 protein. The sample lists thousands of distinct CDR3 sequences, roughly 30% occurring once. The specimen sequenced was blood. These receptors were collected from a human donor with active COVID-19. The CDR3 runs from the conserved cysteine through the conserved F or W. D genes are given only for firm matches. Expanded clones are given a class, and other clones once, few, many or no size at all.

size: -
J: TRBJ2-5
V: TRBV2
length: 13
D: -
DNA: TGTGCCAGCAGTGCGATAGGGGCGGAGACCCAGTACTTC
CDR3: CASSAIGAETQYF

size: few
J: TRBJ1-2
V: TRBV11-3
length: 16
D: -
DNA: TGTGCCAGCAGCAAAAAAACTGCGGGGGGACACTATGGCTACACCTTC
CDR3: CASSKKTAGGHYGYTF

size: many
J: TRBJ1-1
V: TRBV6-2/TRBV6-3
length: 12
D: -
DNA: TGTGCCAGCAGTTCGGGGGGACCTTCAGCTTTCTTT
CDR3: CASSSGGPSAFF

size: medium-sized
J: TRBJ1-2
V: TRBV28
length: 19
D: TRBD1
DNA: TGTGCCAGCAGTTCTCATTATATGGGGGGGGACAGTGTTAACTATGGCTACACCTTC
CDR3: CASSSHYMGGDSVNYGYTF

size: many
J: TRBJ1-2
V: TRBV30
length: 11
D: -
DNA: TGTGCCTGGACTGTTAACTATGGCTACACCTTC
CDR3: CAWTVNYGYTF

size: medium-sized
J: TRBJ1-4
V: TRBV5-6
length: 14
D: -
DNA: TGTGCCAGCAGCTTGATCACCCTCAATGAAAAACTGTTTTTT
CDR3: CASSLITLNEKLFF

size: -
J: TRBJ2-1
V: TRBV7-2
length: 16
D: -
DNA: TGTGCCAGCAGCCGAGGTCCGGGAGTCCCCTACAATGAGCAGTTCTTC
CDR3: CASSRGPGVPYNEQFF

size: many
J: TRBJ2-7
V: TRBV18
length: 20
D: -
DNA: TGTGCCAGCTCACCATTGATCCGGTTAAAGTTTGTGGAGGGCTCCTACGAGCAGTACTTC
CDR3: CASSPLIRLKFVEGSYEQYF

size: few
J: TRBJ2-1
V: TRBV7-9
length: 12
D: -
DNA: TGTGCCAGCAGCCACACGGTCAATGAGCAGTTCTTC
CDR3: CASSHTVNEQFF

size: -
J: TRBJ2-5
V: TRBV6-5
length: 13
D: TRBD2
DNA: TGTGCCAGCGGGACTAGCGGGAGTGAGACCCAGTACTTC
CDR3: CASGTSGSETQYF

size: -
J: TRBJ1-5
V: TRBV20-1
length: 12
D: -
DNA: TGCAGTGCCTCGGGACTAAATCAGCCCCAGCATTTT
CDR3: CSASGLNQPQHF